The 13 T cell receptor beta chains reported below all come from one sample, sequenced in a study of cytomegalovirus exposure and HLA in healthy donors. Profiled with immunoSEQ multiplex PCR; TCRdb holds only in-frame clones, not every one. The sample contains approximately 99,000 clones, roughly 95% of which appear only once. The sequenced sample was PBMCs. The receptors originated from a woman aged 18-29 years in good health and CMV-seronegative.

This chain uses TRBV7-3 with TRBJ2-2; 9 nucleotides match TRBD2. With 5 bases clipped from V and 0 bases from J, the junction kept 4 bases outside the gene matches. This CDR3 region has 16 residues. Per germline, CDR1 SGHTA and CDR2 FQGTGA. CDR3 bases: TGTGCCAGCAGCCCTATAGCGGGGGCGAACACCGGGGAGCTGTTTTTT. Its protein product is CASSPIAGANTGELFF.

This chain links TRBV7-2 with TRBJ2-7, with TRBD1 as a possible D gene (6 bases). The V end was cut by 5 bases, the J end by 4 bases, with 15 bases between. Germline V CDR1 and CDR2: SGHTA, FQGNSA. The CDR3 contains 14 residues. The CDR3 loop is CASSPQGIRYEQYF. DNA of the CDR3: TGTGCCAGCAGCCCCCAGGGGATCCGTTACGAGCAGTACTTC.

The CDR3 region is CASSEGQTYEQYF. The CDR3 nucleotides read TGCGCCAGCAGCGAGGGACAGACCTACGAGCAGTACTTC. This chain joins TRBV5-1 and TRBJ2-7, with 7 bases that match TRBD1. Germline CDR1 is SGHRS and CDR2 is YFSETQ. The V and J ends lost 4 bases and 2 bases, in that order; junction bases with no gene match: 3. This CDR3 comprises 13 residues.

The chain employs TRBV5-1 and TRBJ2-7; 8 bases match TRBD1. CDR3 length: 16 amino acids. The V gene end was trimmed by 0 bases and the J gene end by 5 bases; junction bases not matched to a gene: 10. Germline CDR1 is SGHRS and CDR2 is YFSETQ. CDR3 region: CASSLVPGGLLDEQYF. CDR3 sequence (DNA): TGCGCCAGCAGCTTGGTTCCAGGGGGCTTGTTAGACGAGCAGTACTTC.

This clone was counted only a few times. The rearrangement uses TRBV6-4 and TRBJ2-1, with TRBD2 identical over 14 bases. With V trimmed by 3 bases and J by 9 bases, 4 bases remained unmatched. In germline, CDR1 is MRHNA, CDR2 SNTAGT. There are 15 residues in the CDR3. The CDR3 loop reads CASSETSGGAGEQFF. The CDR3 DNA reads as TGTGCCAGCAGTGAGACTAGCGGGGGGGCCGGTGAGCAGTTCTTC.

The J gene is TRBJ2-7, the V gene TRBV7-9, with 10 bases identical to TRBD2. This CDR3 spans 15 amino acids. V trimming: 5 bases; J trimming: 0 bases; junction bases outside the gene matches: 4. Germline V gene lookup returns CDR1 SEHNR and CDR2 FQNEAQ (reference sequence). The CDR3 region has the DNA TGTGCCAGCAGCCAGTCTAGCGGGGGCTCCTACGAGCAGTACTTC. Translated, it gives CASSQSSGGSYEQYF.

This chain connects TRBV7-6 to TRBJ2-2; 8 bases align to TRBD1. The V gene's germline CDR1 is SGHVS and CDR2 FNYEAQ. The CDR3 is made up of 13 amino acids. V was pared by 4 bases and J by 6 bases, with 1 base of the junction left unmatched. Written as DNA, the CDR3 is TGTGCCAGCAGCTCGACAGGGGCCGGGGAGCTGTTTTTT. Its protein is CASSSTGAGELFF.

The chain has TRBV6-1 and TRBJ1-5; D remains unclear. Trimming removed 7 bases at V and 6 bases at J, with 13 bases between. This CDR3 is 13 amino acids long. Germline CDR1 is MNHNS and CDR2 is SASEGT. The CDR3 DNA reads TGTGCCAGCACCAAGGACGGGATTCAGCCCCAGCATTTT. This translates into CASTKDGIQPQHF.

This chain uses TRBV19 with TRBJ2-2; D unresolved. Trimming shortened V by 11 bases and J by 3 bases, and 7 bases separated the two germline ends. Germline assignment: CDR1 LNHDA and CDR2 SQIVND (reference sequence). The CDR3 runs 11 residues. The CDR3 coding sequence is TGTGCCGTCGGAGACACCGGGGAGCTGTTTTTT. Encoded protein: CAVGDTGELFF.

As DNA, the CDR3 is TGTGCCAGCAGTGCCGGCGGGACAGGGCATGGAAAACTGTTTTTT. Protein: CASSAGGTGHGKLFF. The rearrangement uses TRBV6-5 and TRBJ1-4; 9 nucleotides line up with TRBD1. Per the germline V gene, CDR1 is MNHEY and CDR2 is SVGAGI. V shed 5 bases, J shed 10 bases, and the junction held 11 bases outside the gene matches. This CDR3 region has 15 residues.

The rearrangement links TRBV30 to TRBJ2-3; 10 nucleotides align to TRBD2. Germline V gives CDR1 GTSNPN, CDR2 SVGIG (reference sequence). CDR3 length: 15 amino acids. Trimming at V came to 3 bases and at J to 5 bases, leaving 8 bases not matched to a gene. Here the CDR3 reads CAWRGASGGIDTQYF. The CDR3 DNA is TGTGCCTGGAGAGGGGCTAGCGGGGGTATAGATACGCAGTATTTT. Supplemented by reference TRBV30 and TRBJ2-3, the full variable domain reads SQTIHQWPATLVQPVGSPLSLECTVEGTSNPNLYWYRQAAGRGLQLLFYSVGIGQISSEVPQNLSASRPQDRQFILSSKKLLLSDSGFYLCAWRGASGGIDTQYFGPGTRLTVL.

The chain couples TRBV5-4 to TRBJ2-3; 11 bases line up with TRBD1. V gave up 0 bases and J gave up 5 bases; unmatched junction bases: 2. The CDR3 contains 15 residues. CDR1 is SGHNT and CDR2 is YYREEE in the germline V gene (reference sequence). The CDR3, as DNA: TGTGCCAGCAGCTTGGCCGGGACAGGGGGAGATACGCAGTATTTT. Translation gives CASSLAGTGGDTQYF.

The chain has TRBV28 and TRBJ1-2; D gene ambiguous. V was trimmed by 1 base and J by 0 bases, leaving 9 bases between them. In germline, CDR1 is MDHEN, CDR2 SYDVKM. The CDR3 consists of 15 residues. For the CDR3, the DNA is TGTGCCAGCAGTTTATTGAGAACCACTAACTATGGCTACACCTTC. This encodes CASSLLRTTNYGYTF.